These 17 T cell receptor beta chains share one sample of origin, sequenced in a study of blood T cells in healthy people across ages. With a J-beta primer mix and a sample-barcoded 5' primer, a second PCR ran roughly 6 to 11 cycles. From the 5' RACE reads, TCRdb called clonotypes with MiXCR, one entry per CDR3 protein. This sample has about 930,000 distinct CDR3 sequences, with 29% found just once. The same specimen was also included in a second study, on T cells of mothers and their children.

The specimen sequenced was blood. Every receptor here comes from a woman in her thirties or forties in good health.

Concerning this clonotype: A much larger clone differs from this one at a single base, so this may be a read error. The chain carries TRBV28 and TRBJ2-7, with a tentative D call TRBD2 (6 bases). Germline-derived CDR1 and CDR2 are MDHEN and SYDVKM. V lost 5 bases to trimming and J lost 2 bases, with 19 bases between them. This CDR3 has 16 residues. The CDR3 nucleotides are TGTGCCAGCAGTCGCGGTTGGAGTGGGGGGACCTACGAGCAGTACTTC. Residues: CASSRGWSGGTYEQYF.

Only a few counts were recorded for this clonotype. The chain uses TRBV6-5 and TRBJ2-5; D uncertain. The CDR3 loop spans 13 amino acids. The germline V and J ends were trimmed by 7 bases and 5 bases, with 14 bases remaining between them. Germline values: CDR1 MNHEY, CDR2 SVGAGI. The CDR3 DNA sequence: TGTGCCAGCACCCCAGGCCCGAAGGAGACCCAGTACTTC. Residues: CASTPGPKETQYF.

Many counts were recorded for this clonotype. The rearrangement joins TRBV28 to TRBJ2-7; D is unclear. Germline CDR1 is MDHEN and CDR2 is SYDVKM. Trimming cost V 1 base and J 0 bases, with 13 bases left between them. CDR3 length: 16 amino acids. The CDR3 loop reads CASSLLESVGSYEQYF. DNA for the CDR3: TGTGCCAGCAGTTTATTGGAGTCGGTGGGCTCCTACGAGCAGTACTTC.

This clonotype was found many times. The chain combines TRBV4-3 with TRBJ2-5; D is possibly TRBD1 (5 bases). Trimming removed 1 base at V and 3 bases at J, with 9 bases between. Germline CDR1 is LGHNA and CDR2 is YSLEER. There are 14 residues in the CDR3. The CDR3 region has the DNA TGCGCCAGCAGCCAAGGAATAGGGGAAGAGACCCAGTACTTC. Translating it yields CASSQGIGEETQYF.

There are many counts of this clonotype. The chain is built from TRBV5-1 and TRBJ2-1, with 10 bases fitting TRBD2. V shed 3 bases and J 7 bases; nucleotides not matched to a gene: 4. The CDR3 contains 14 residues. Germline V lookup: CDR1 SGHRS, CDR2 YFSETQ. In DNA form, the CDR3 reads TGCGCCAGCAGCTCGACTAGCGGGTCGAATGAGCAGTTCTTC. It translates to CASSSTSGSNEQFF.

The chain has TRBV5-1 and TRBJ2-3; D is perhaps TRBD1 (8 bases). CDR3 size: 14 residues. Germline CDR1 reads SGHRS; CDR2 reads YFSETQ. V shed 3 bases and J shed 4 bases, with 12 bases lying between them. The CDR3 bases are TGCGCCAGCAGCTCACAGGGGGGGGCAGATACGCAGTATTTT. It codes for CASSSQGGADTQYF.

This clonotype was detected only a few times. This rearrangement joins TRBV10-3 to TRBJ2-7; weak D call: TRBD1 (6 bases). Looked up from germline, CDR1 is ENHRY and CDR2 is SYGVKD. This CDR3 has 14 amino acids. V lost 2 bases to trimming and J lost 0 bases, with 8 bases between them. The CDR3 DNA sequence: TGTGCCATCAGTGAGAACAGGGTCTCCTACGAGCAGTACTTC. This translates into CAISENRVSYEQYF.

In its sample, this clonotype was seen many times. V usage is TRBV6-4 and J usage is TRBJ2-7; 9 positions match TRBD1. This CDR3 contains 15 residues. The V gene end was trimmed by 6 bases and the J gene end by 4 bases; junction bases not matched to a gene: 10. Germline V gene sequence: CDR1 MRHNA, CDR2 SNTAGT. The CDR3 here is CASSLIRDRVYEQYF. In DNA form, the CDR3 reads TGTGCCAGCAGCCTGATCCGGGACAGGGTTTACGAGCAGTACTTC.

This clonotype was observed a handful of times. The gene calls are TRBV28 and TRBJ2-7, with 12 bases fitting TRBD1. V was pared by 6 bases and J by 2 bases, with 11 bases of the junction left unmatched. CDR1 is MDHEN and CDR2 is SYDVKM in the germline V gene. The CDR3 has 17 residues. In nucleotides, the CDR3 is TGTGCCAGCAGGGGGACAGGGGGCGTTTCACGGCCCTACGAGCAGTACTTC. Residues: CASRGTGGVSRPYEQYF. Complete variable domain (other parts from reference TRBV28 and TRBJ2-7): DVKVTQSSRYLVKRTGEKVFLECVQDMDHENMFWYRQDPGLGLRLIYFSYDVKMKEKGDIPEGYSVSREKKERFSLILESASTNQTSMYLCASRGTGGVSRPYEQYFGPGTRLTVT.

This clonotype was observed a handful of times. V gene TRBV27 combines with J gene TRBJ1-6; D gene uncertain. CDR1 is MNHEY and CDR2 is SMNVEV in the germline V gene (reference sequence). V was shortened by 3 bases and J by 7 bases, with 10 bases between the two germline ends. The CDR3 sequence is 14 residues long. Here the CDR3 reads CASSFGQENSPLHF. For the CDR3, the DNA is TGTGCCAGCAGTTTTGGCCAGGAGAATTCACCCCTCCACTTT.

This clonotype was observed many times. The J gene is TRBJ2-1, the V gene TRBV27, with TRBD2 matching over 7 bases. The CDR3 length is 17 residues. Germline CDR1 reads MNHEY; CDR2 reads SMNVEV (reference sequence). J lost 5 bases, V lost 5 bases, and 15 bases had no gene match. The CDR3 region is CASSPLAPGGGNNEQFF. DNA for the CDR3: TGTGCCAGCAGTCCATTAGCTCCAGGCGGGGGTAACAATGAGCAGTTCTTC.

V and J are TRBV28 and TRBJ2-1, with TRBD1 identical over 9 bases. Per germline, CDR1 MDHEN and CDR2 SYDVKM. This CDR3 contains 19 residues. V was clipped by 5 bases and J by 8 bases; unmatched bases: 22. CDR3 nucleotides: TGTGCCAGCAGTCCTATCTCCGGGTTGCGGGACAGGGAGCACTATGAGCAGTTCTTC. It translates to CASSPISGLRDREHYEQFF.

This clonotype has more than one count but fewer than ten. Just one base apart from a much larger clone, this may be a read error. V gene TRBV29-1 combines with J gene TRBJ2-7; TRBD2 is a possible D gene (7 bases). The V gene lost 3 bases and the J gene lost 7 bases, with 16 bases spanning the gap. Germline CDR1 SQVTM, CDR2 ANQGSEA. The CDR3 loop spans 13 amino acids. The CDR3 bases are TGCAGCGTTGAGGGCAGGGGAGGGGGTGAGCAGTACTTC. Translating it yields CSVEGRGGGEQYF.

The V call is TRBV27, the J call TRBJ1-2, with a tentative D call TRBD1 (5 bases). The CDR3 is made up of 15 amino acids. V lost 4 bases to trimming and J lost 5 bases, with 17 bases between them. The germline CDR1 and CDR2 sequences are MNHEY and SMNVEV (reference sequence). This CDR3 is CASSWGGGTGYGYTF. Here the CDR3 DNA reads TGTGCCAGCAGTTGGGGCGGGGGAACGGGGTATGGCTACACCTTC.

This clonotype was recorded a few times. With a much larger clone just one base away, this may be a read error. This CDR3 reads CASSFNCETQYF. CDR3 coding DNA: TGTGCCAGCAGCTTCAACTGCGAGACCCAGTACTTC. The chain joins TRBV11-2 to TRBJ2-5, with D unclear. The V gene's germline CDR1 is SGHAT and CDR2 FQNNGV. The CDR3 has 12 amino acids. The V end was cut by 3 bases, the J end by 5 bases, with 7 bases between.

This clonotype appeared a few times. The chain joins TRBV10-3 to TRBJ1-5; no clear D. The V end lost 0 bases, the J end lost 2 bases, and 23 bases lay between the germline ends. Germline assignment: CDR1 ENHRY and CDR2 SYGVKD. The CDR3 runs to 20 residues. The CDR3: CAISESKSGGMQSGNQPQHF. The DNA for the CDR3 is TGTGCCATCAGTGAGTCGAAGTCCGGAGGGATGCAGTCTGGCAATCAGCCCCAGCATTTT.

About this clonotype: Compared with germline, one end of the junction differs, possibly owing to a read error. This rearrangement joins TRBV28 to TRBJ2-7, with D possibly matching TRBD1 (6 bases). Germline CDR1 MDHEN, CDR2 SYDVKM. This CDR3 comprises 12 residues. The DNA for the CDR3 is TGTGCCGGCAGTGGGCAGGGGTACGAGCAGTACTTC. Its protein is CAGSGQGYEQYF. Supplemented by reference TRBV28 and TRBJ2-7, the full variable domain reads DVKVTQSSRYLVKRTGEKVFLECVQDMDHENMFWYRQDPGLGLRLIYFSYDVKMKEKGDIPEGYSVSREKKERFSLILESASTNQTSMYLCAGSGQGYEQYFGPGTRLTVT.